A selection of T cell receptor beta chains follows, all from one sample in a study of blood T cell repertoires in COVID-19. Clones were read by immunoSEQ multiplex PCR, and TCRdb kept only the in-frame ones, dropping some. The sample has around 300,000 clones, around 90% seen once. The sequenced sample consisted of peripheral blood. The receptors derive from a man aged 18 to 29 with active or convalescent COVID-19. Both conserved end residues are part of each CDR3.

V	J	CDR3
TRBV10-3	TRBJ1-2	CAISAPGGNGYTF
TRBV9	TRBJ2-3	CASSVGTASDTQYF
TRBV7-9	TRBJ2-1	CASSFSVSSYNEQFF
TRBV5-4	TRBJ1-3	CASSPARRGRGWNTIYF
TRBV12-3/TRBV12-4	TRBJ1-5	CASSFGGNQPQHF
TRBV9	TRBJ2-2	CASSASGGATGELFF
TRBV6-6	TRBJ2-7	CASSGGQVPSYEQYF
TRBV9	TRBJ2-7	CASSVVTGYEQYF
TRBV9	TRBJ2-1	CASSRPSGGYNEQFF
TRBV9	TRBJ2-3	CASSPTRSTDTQYF
TRBV5-3	TRBJ1-2	CARSLDRGQYGYTF
TRBV7-9	TRBJ2-1	CASSQGRTHNEQFF
TRBV27	TRBJ2-7	CASSPRGVEQYF
TRBV3-1/TRBV3-2	TRBJ1-2	CASSQFGTGDMDYGYTF
TRBV11-2	TRBJ2-1	CASSLLTGGPYNEQFF
TRBV18	TRBJ2-7	CASSPTTYEQYF
TRBV3-1/TRBV3-2	TRBJ2-7	CASSQGGGYPYEQYF
TRBV4-1	TRBJ1-4	CASSPGQGAYGEKLFF
TRBV7-3	TRBJ2-3	CASSPRGRVDTQYF
TRBV15	TRBJ1-1	CATSRDRGGVTEAFF
TRBV2	TRBJ2-1	CASTDRDNEQFF
TRBV10-1	TRBJ1-1	CASSLDRAAVEAFF
TRBV2	TRBJ1-4	CASRRVGVEKLFF
TRBV10-3	TRBJ2-5	CAISVSGASQETQYF